The rows below give T cell receptor beta chains drawn from one sample of a study of T cells in Graves' hyperthyroidism and ophthalmopathy. Each CDR3 protein is one row after TCRdb ran MiXCR on the multiplex PCR reads. In the table there are hundreds of thousands of distinct CDR3 sequences, about 18% of which are singletons. Sequencing used blood. The receptors come from a woman aged 18 to 35 with Graves' hyperthyroidism. CDR3s include the opening cysteine and the closing phenylalanine or tryptophan. The order of the fields is D gene, J gene, V gene, clone size, CDR3 DNA, CDR3 protein. D genes are given only for firm matches. For some rows the clone size is stated as once, few or many, or as a class when expanded; others skip it.

TRBD2,TRBJ2-7,TRBV6-5,many,TGTGCCAGCAGTTACGGGTGGGGAGGGTCCGACGAGCAGTACTTC,CASSYGWGGSDEQYF
-,TRBJ2-4,TRBV7-9,-,TGTGCCAGCAGCTTCGGCCCAGCCTCGACCAAAAACATTCAGTACTTC,CASSFGPASTKNIQYF
-,TRBJ2-7,TRBV27,many,TGTGCCAGCAGTTTGGAAGCCGGGACGGTGCCTGGAGAGCAGTACTTC,CASSLEAGTVPGEQYF
-,TRBJ1-1,TRBV5-1,many,TGCGCCAGCAGGGGGTCTATGAACACTGAAGCTTTCTTT,CASRGSMNTEAFF
TRBD1,TRBJ1-2,TRBV28,many,TGTGCCAGCAGACCCGGGACAGAGGATGGCTACACCTTC,CASRPGTEDGYTF
-,TRBJ1-1,TRBV12-3/TRBV12-4,many,TGTGCCAGCAGGAATAGGGGGACCACTGAAGCTTTCTTT,CASRNRGTTEAFF
TRBD1,TRBJ1-5,TRBV27,few,TGTGCCAGCAGTTTAATACAGGGGCCTAATCAGCCCCAGCATTTT,CASSLIQGPNQPQHF
-,TRBJ1-1,TRBV6-5,-,TGTGCCAGCAGTTGGACACGTACTAACACTGAAGCTTTCTTT,CASSWTRTNTEAFF
-,TRBJ1-3,TRBV4-2,-,TGTGCCAGCAGCCAAGGGGTTCTATGGGACACCATATATTTT,CASSQGVLWDTIYF
-,TRBJ1-1,TRBV3-1,many,TGTGCCAGCAGCCAGGGACAAAAGGCTGAAGCTTTCTTT,CASSQGQKAEAFF
-,TRBJ1-2,TRBV12-3/TRBV12-4,-,TGTGCCAGCAGTTTTAACAATAACTATGGCTACACCTTC,CASSFNNNYGYTF
TRBD2,TRBJ2-7,TRBV6-5,many,TGTGCCAGCAGTTTACATAGCGGGCTCTCCTACGAGCAGTACTTC,CASSLHSGLSYEQYF
-,TRBJ1-1,TRBV20-1,many,TGCAGTGCTGGGAGGACAGCAAACACTGAAGCTTTCTTT,CSAGRTANTEAFF
-,TRBJ1-2,TRBV6-2/TRBV6-3,-,TGTGCCAGCAGTTACGGGACGAGTGGCTACACCTTC,CASSYGTSGYTF
TRBD2,TRBJ2-7,TRBV6-4,many,TGTGCCAGCAGTCGACGAGCGGGGATCAGGGAAAGAGCTTACGAGCAGTACTTC,CASSRRAGIRERAYEQYF
-,TRBJ2-5,TRBV6-1,many,TGTGCCAGCAGTGGGGCCTCCAGGGGTTGGGGGGAGACCCAGTACTTC,CASSGASRGWGETQYF
-,TRBJ1-1,TRBV20-1,many,TGCAGTGCTGTGGAGGGGAGGGCCACTGAAGCTTTCTTT,CSAVEGRATEAFF
TRBD1,TRBJ2-7,TRBV29-1,-,TGCAGCGTTGGGGACAGGGCTTACGAGCAGTACTTC,CSVGDRAYEQYF
TRBD1,TRBJ2-7,TRBV28,many,TGTGCCAGCAGTCACGGGACAGGGGGCGGCTACGAGCAGTACTTC,CASSHGTGGGYEQYF